This entry describes one T cell receptor beta chain. Sequencing was performed with immunoSEQ multiplex PCR; in TCRdb, only in-frame clones are kept and a portion is missing. The sample holds 150,000 to 200,000 clones, roughly 87% seen once. These data are taken from a study of blood T cell repertoires in COVID-19. Study summary: From T cells, B-cell-depleted T cells, or PBMCs came the material, which was cDNA or gDNA.

The CDR3 consists of 15 residues. CDR1 is SGHKS, CDR2 YYEKEE, per germline (reference sequence). V was clipped by 0 bases and J by 2 bases, with 12 bases between them. Enrollees, roughly 18 to 95 years old, lived in around 23 US areas. Participant-given clinical history determined each cohort assignment. The sample taken for sequencing was PBMCs or T cells enriched from blood (not recorded which). The chain carries TRBV5-5 and TRBJ2-7, with no clear D. This TCR came from a man over 45 who had recovered from COVID-19. The CDR3 protein is CASSLEWAAAYEQYF. In nucleotides, the CDR3 is TGTGCCAGCAGCTTGGAGTGGGCCGCAGCCTACGAGCAGTACTTC.